A selection of T cell receptor beta chains follows, all from one sample in a study of T cell responses to AZD1222 COVID-19 vaccine. This table comes from immunoSEQ multiplex PCR, and its TCRdb copy is limited to in-frame clones, with some not included. The sample records 150,000 to 200,000 clones, around nine tenths being singletons. The sequencing used peripheral blood, collected 28 days after the second AZD1222 dose. These receptors came from an adult who received the AZD1222 COVID-19 vaccine. CDR3s include the opening cysteine and the closing phenylalanine or tryptophan. Size is stated for part of the rows, as once, few or many counts, or as a class when the clone is expanded.

V	J	size	CDR3
TRBV11-3	TRBJ2-3	once	CASSSTSGGLQDTQYF
TRBV18	TRBJ1-6	-	CASSPFLTHRSASYNSPLHF
TRBV25-1	TRBJ2-3	once	CASSDRQGATDTQYF
TRBV2	TRBJ2-6	-	CASSLGGLRSGANVLTF
TRBV2	TRBJ1-2	-	CASSEDLPAEVPYGYTF
TRBV5-1	TRBJ2-1	-	CASSLAEGTSGGYNEQFF
TRBV28	TRBJ2-5	-	CASRGARTSPTQYF
TRBV6-5	TRBJ1-1	few	CASRLGGASTEAFF
TRBV19	TRBJ2-1	-	CASSWFGDEQFF
TRBV9	TRBJ1-1	-	CASSVLGAHTEAFF
TRBV2	TRBJ1-1	-	CASRLDSPAEAFF
TRBV6-1	TRBJ1-2	once	CASSEVGYTF
TRBV19	TRBJ1-2	few	CASSLQGTYGYTF
TRBV27	TRBJ1-6	-	CASSLAGLNSYNSPLHF
TRBV2	TRBJ2-7	-	CASTGSGLIYEQYF
TRBV30	TRBJ1-1	-	CAWSVLNRVLSTEAFF
TRBV6-5	TRBJ1-6	once	CASRDRDSPLHF
TRBV19	TRBJ2-7	-	CASSIEAGGMFTYEQYF
TRBV5-6	TRBJ2-7	-	CASSFIGEDEQYF
TRBV18	TRBJ1-5	-	CASSPGDTFNQPQHF
TRBV5-1	TRBJ2-3	-	CASSLQGAEDTQYF
TRBV12-5	TRBJ2-1	-	CASGLGLAGGNEQFF
TRBV29-1	TRBJ1-2	-	CSVAPQGLNYGYTF
TRBV19	TRBJ1-2	-	CASSIGQGNYGYTF
TRBV19	TRBJ1-2	-	CASSNTAYGYTF
TRBV6-6	TRBJ1-6	-	CASSYGAAWSPLHF
TRBV6-5	TRBJ1-1	-	CATRLRQGNTEAFF
TRBV18	TRBJ1-3	-	CASSRTGTGSSGNTIYF
TRBV29-1	TRBJ1-2	-	CSITKFENGGYTF
TRBV7-2	TRBJ2-3	-	CASSFVALDTQYF
TRBV29-1	TRBJ2-2	-	CSVGQRSNTGELFF
TRBV2	TRBJ2-1	-	CASKRTGSTYNEQFF